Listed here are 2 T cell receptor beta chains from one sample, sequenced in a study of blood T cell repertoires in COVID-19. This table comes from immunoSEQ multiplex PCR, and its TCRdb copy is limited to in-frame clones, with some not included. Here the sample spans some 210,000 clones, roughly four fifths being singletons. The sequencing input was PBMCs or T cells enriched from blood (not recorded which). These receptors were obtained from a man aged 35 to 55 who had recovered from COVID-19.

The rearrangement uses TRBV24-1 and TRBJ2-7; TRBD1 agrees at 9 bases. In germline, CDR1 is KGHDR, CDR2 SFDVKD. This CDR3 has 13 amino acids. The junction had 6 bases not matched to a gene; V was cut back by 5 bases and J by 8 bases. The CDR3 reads CATSVGQGEKQYF. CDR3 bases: TGTGCCACCAGTGTGGGACAGGGCGAAAAGCAGTACTTC.

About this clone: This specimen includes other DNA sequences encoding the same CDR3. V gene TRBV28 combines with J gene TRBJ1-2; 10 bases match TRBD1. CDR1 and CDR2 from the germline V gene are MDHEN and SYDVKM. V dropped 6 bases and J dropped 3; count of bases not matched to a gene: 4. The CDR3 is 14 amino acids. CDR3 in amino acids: CASRETGGDYGYTF. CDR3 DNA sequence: TGTGCCAGCAGAGAGACAGGGGGCGACTATGGCTACACCTTC.